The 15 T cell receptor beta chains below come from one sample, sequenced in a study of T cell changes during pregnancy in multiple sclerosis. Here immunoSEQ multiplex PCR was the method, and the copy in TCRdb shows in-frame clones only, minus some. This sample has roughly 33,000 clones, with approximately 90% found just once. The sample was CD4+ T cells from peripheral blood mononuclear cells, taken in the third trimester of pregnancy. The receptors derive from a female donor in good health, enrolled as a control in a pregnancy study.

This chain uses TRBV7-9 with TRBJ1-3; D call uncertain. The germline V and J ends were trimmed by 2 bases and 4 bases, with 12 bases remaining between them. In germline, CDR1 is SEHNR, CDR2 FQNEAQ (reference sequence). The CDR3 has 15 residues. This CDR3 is CASSLSADAGNTIYF. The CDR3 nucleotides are TGTGCCAGCAGCTTAAGCGCGGATGCGGGAAACACCATATATTTT.

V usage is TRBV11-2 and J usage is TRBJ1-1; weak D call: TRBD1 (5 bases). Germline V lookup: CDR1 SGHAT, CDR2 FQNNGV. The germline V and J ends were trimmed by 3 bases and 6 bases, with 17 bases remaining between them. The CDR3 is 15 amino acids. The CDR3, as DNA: TGTGCCAGCAGCTTTTTAGGTGCGGGGCTCTCTGAAGCTTTCTTT. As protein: CASSFLGAGLSEAFF.

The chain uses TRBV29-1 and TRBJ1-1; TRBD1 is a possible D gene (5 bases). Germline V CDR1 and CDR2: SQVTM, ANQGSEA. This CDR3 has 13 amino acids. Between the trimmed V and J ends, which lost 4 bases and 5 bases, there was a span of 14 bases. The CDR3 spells CSVVGQGVTEAFF. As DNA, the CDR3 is TGCAGCGTTGTCGGTCAGGGTGTAACTGAAGCTTTCTTT.

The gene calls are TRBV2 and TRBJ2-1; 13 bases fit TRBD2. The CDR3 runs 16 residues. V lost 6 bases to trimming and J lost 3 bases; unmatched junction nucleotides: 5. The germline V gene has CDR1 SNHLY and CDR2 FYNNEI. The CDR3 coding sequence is TGTGCCAGCAGGAGACTAGCGGGAGGTGGCTACAATGAGCAGTTCTTC. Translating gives CASRRLAGGGYNEQFF.

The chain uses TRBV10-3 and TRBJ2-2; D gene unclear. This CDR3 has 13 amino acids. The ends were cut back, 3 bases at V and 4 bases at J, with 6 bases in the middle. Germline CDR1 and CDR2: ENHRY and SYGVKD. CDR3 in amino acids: CAISDGFTGELFF. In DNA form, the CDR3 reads TGTGCCATCAGTGACGGTTTCACCGGGGAGCTGTTTTTT.

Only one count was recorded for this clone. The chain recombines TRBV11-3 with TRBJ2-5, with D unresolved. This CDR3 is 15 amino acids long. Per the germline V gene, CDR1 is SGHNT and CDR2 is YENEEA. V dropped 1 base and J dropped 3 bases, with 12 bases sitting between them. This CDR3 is CASSLAGDIEETQYF. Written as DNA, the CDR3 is TGTGCCAGCAGCTTAGCAGGTGACATAGAAGAGACCCAGTACTTC.

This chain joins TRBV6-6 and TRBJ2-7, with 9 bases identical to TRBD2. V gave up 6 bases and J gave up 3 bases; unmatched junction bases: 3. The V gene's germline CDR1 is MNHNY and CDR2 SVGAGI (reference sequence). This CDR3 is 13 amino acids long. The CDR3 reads CASSQLAGYEQYF. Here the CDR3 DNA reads TGTGCCAGCAGCCAACTAGCGGGCTACGAGCAGTACTTC.

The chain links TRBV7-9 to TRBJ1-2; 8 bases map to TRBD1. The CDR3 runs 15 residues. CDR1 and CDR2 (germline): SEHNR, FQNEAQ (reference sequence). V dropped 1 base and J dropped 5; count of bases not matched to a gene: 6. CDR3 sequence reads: CASSLVTQGAYGYTF. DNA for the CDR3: TGTGCCAGCAGCTTAGTAACGCAGGGGGCATATGGCTACACCTTC.

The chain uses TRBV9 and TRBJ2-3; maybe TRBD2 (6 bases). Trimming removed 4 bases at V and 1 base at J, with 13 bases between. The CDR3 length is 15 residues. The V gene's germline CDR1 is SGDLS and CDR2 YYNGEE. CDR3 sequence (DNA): TGTGCCAGCAGCCTCGGGGGACTCCGCACAGATACGCAGTATTTT. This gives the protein CASSLGGLRTDTQYF.

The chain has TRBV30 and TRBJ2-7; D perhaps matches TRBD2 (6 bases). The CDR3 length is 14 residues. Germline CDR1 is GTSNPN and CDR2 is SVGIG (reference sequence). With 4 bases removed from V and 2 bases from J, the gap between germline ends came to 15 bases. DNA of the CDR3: TGTGCCTGGATCCGCTACCCGGGAGCCTACGAGCAGTACTTC. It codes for CAWIRYPGAYEQYF. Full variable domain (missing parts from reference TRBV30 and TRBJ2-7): SQTIHQWPATLVQPVGSPLSLECTVEGTSNPNLYWYRQAAGRGLQLLFYSVGIGQISSEVPQNLSASRPQDRQFILSSKKLLLSDSGFYLCAWIRYPGAYEQYFGPGTRLTVT.

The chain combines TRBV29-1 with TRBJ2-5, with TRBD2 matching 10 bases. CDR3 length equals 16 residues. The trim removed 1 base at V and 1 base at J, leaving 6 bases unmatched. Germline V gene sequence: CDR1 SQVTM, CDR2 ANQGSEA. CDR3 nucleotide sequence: TGCAGCGTTGAAGGGGAGGGACTAGCGTTCCAAGAGACCCAGTACTTC. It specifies CSVEGEGLAFQETQYF.

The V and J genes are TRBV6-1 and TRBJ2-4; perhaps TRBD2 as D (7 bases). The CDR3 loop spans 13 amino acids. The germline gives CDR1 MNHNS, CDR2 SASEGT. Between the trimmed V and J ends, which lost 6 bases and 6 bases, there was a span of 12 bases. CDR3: CASSQGGGNIQYF. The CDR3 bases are TGTGCCAGCAGCCAAGGGGGGGGAAACATTCAGTACTTC.

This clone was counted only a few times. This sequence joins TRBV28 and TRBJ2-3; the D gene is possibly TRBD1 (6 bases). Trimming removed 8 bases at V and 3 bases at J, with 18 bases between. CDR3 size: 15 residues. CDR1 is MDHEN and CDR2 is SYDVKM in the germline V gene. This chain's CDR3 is CASASNRVLTDTQYF. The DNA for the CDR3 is TGTGCCAGCGCCAGCAACAGGGTTTTGACAGATACGCAGTATTTT.

CDR3 amino acids: CASSEAGGWGETQYF. The DNA for the CDR3 is TGTGCCAGCAGTGAAGCTGGGGGGTGGGGGGAGACCCAGTACTTC. The rearrangement links TRBV2 to TRBJ2-5; D may be TRBD2 (6 bases). Germline loops: CDR1 SNHLY, CDR2 FYNNEI. This CDR3 is built from 15 residues. V gave up 0 bases and J gave up 5 bases, with 13 bases separating them.

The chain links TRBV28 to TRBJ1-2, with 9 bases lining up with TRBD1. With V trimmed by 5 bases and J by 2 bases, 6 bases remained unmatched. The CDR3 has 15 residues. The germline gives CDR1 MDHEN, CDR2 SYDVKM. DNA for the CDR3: TGTGCCAGCAGTCAACAGGGGGCGGCAAACTATGGCTACACCTTC. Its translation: CASSQQGAANYGYTF.